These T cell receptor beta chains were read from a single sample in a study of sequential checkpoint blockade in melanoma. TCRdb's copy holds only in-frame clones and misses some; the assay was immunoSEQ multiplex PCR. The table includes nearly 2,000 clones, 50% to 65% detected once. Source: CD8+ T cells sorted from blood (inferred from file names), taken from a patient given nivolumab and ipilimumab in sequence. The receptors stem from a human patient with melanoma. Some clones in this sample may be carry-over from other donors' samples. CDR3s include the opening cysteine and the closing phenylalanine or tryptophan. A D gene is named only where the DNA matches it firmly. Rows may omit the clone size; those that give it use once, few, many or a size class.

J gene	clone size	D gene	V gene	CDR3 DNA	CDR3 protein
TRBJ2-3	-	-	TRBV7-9	TGTGCCAGCAGCTTTGCAGGGCGGGACGCCACAGATACGCAGTATTTT	CASSFAGRDATDTQYF
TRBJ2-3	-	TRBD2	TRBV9	TGTGCCAGCAGCGTTAGCGGGAAATTAGATACGCAGTATTTT	CASSVSGKLDTQYF
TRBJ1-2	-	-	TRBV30	TGTGCCTGGAGTCCGGCAGGCAACTATGGCTACACCTTC	CAWSPAGNYGYTF
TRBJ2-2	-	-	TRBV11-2	TGTGCCAGCAGCTTCTTCGGGAGCACCGGGGAGCTGTTTTTT	CASSFFGSTGELFF
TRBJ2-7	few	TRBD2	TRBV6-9	TGTGCCAGCAGTCCCCTTACGACTAGCGAGTCCTACGAGCAGTACTTC	CASSPLTTSESYEQYF
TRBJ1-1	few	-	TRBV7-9	TGTGCCAGCAGCCAGCAGGACAACATGAACACTGAAGCTTTCTTT	CASSQQDNMNTEAFF
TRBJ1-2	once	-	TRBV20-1	TGCAGCACAATCGGGGGTCGAGGCTACACCTTC	CSTIGGRGYTF
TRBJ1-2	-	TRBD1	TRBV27	TGTGCCAGCAGTTCACGGACAGGGGAGGATGGCTACACCTTC	CASSSRTGEDGYTF
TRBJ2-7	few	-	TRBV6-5	TGTGCCAGCAGAGATGGGGCTGGGGAGCAGTACTTC	CASRDGAGEQYF
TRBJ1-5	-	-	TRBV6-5	TGTGCCAGCAGTTACTCTAGGGGTAGCAATCAGCCCCAGCATTTT	CASSYSRGSNQPQHF
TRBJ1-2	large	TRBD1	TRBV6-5	TGTGCCAGCAGTCCCCAGACAGGGGCGGCCTATGGCTACACCTTC	CASSPQTGAAYGYTF
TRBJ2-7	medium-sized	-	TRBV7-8	TGTGCCAGCAGCCCCCGGTCCAGGGTCTACGAGCAGTACTTC	CASSPRSRVYEQYF
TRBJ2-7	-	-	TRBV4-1	TGCGCCAGCAGCCCCGGGGGTTCCTACGAGCAGTACTTC	CASSPGGSYEQYF
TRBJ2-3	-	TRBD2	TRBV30	TGTGCCTGGAGTTTTAGCGGGGAAACAGATACGCAGTATTTT	CAWSFSGETDTQYF
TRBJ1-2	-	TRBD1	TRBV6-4	TGTGCCAGCAGTCCCCAGACAGGGGCGGCCTATGGCTACACCTTC	CASSPQTGAAYGYTF
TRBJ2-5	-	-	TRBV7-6	TGTGCCAGCAGCTTATCCTCCCTCCAAGAGACCCAGTACTTC	CASSLSSLQETQYF
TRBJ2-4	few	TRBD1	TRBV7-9	TGTGCCAGCAGCCACTCACAGGGGATGGACATTCAGTACTTC	CASSHSQGMDIQYF
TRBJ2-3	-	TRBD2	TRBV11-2	TGTGCCAGCAGCGAAGCGGGATTCACAGATACGCAGTATTTT	CASSEAGFTDTQYF
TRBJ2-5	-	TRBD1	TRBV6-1	TGTGCCAGCAGCCTGGAGACAGGGCCTAACCTGGCCCAGTACTTC	CASSLETGPNLAQYF
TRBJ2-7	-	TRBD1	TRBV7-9	TGTGCCAGCAGCACAGATAGGATGACCGGGACAGGCTCCTACGAGCAGTACTTC	CASSTDRMTGTGSYEQYF
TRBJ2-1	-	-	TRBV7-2	TGTGCCAGCAGGCTCCCCTATCGTGAGCAGTTCTTC	CASRLPYREQFF
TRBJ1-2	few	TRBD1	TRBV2	TGTGCCAGCACCGGGGACAGGGGACCTTATGGCTACACCTTC	CASTGDRGPYGYTF
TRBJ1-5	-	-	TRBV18	TGTGCCAGCTCCTCAGGGCCGGGGGGCAATCAGCCCCAGCATTTT	CASSSGPGGNQPQHF
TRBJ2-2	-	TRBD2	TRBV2	TGTGCCAGCAGTGAATTCGGACTAGCGGGGGGGTACTGGACCGGGGAGCTGTTTTTT	CASSEFGLAGGYWTGELFF
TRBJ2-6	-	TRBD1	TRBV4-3	TGCGCCAGCAGCCAAGGCGTGGGGACAGGGGGAAGCTCTGGGGCCAACGTCCTGACTTTC	CASSQGVGTGGSSGANVLTF
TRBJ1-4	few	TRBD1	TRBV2	TGTGCCAGGGGAACGGACAGGGGGACTGAAAAACTGTTTTTT	CARGTDRGTEKLFF
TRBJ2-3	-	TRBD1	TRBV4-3	TGCGCCAGCAGCCAAATCCCGGGACAGGGGTTCGCAGATACGCAGTATTTT	CASSQIPGQGFADTQYF
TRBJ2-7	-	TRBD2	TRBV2	TGTGCCAGCAGTGAAGGGCTAGCGGGGGCCTACGAGCAGTACTTC	CASSEGLAGAYEQYF
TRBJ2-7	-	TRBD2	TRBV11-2	TGTGCCAGCAGCCCAGGACTAGCGGGGACTTACGAGCAGTACTTC	CASSPGLAGTYEQYF
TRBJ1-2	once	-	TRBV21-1	TGTGCCAGCAGCAGATCCTCGGGGGTGTGGGGCTTAAATGGCTACACCTTC	CASSRSSGVWGLNGYTF
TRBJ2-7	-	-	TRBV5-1	TGCGCCAGCACCTTCCAGGGGGAGCAGTACTTC	CASTFQGEQYF
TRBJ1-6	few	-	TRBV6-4	TGTGCCAGCAGTGACTCGACAAATTCACCCCTCCACTTT	CASSDSTNSPLHF
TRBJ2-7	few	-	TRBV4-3	TGCGCCAGCAGCCAAGGAAACGCGGGTGGGGACGAGCAGTACTTC	CASSQGNAGGDEQYF
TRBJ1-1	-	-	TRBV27	TGTGCCAGCAGCCTGGGGGGGAGGAACACTGAAGCTTTCTTT	CASSLGGRNTEAFF
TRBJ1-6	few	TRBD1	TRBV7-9	TGTGCCAGCAGCATGAGCGGGACAGGGAGCCCCTATTCACCCCTCCACTTT	CASSMSGTGSPYSPLHF
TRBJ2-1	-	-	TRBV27	TGTGCCAGCAGTTTTTTCGGTGGCGGGGGCCACAATGAGCAGTTCTTC	CASSFFGGGGHNEQFF
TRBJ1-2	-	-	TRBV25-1	TGTGCCAGCAGTGGCTGGGTTTCGATAAGCGGTGGCTACACCTTC	CASSGWVSISGGYTF
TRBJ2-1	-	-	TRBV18	TGTGCCAGCTCACCGTGGGGCAAGGAAATCGGCAATGAGCAGTTCTTC	CASSPWGKEIGNEQFF